The sequence of this T cell receptor beta chain was determined in a study of regulatory T cells in long-lasting Graves disease. Time point indicated: newly diagnosed GD, antithyroid drugs for less than 3 months. Extracted RNA from PBMCs served as the source of the TCR library. The CDR3 has 13 residues. The germline V gene encodes CDR1 LNHDA and CDR2 SQIVND (reference sequence). Trimming took 7 bases from V and 7 from J; bases not matched to a gene: 7. Library construction for TCR beta used iRepertoire HTBI primers and Arm-PCR of CDR3 regions. TCRdb processed the multiplex PCR reads anew with MiXCR; each CDR3 protein has one entry. The sample records about 370,000 distinct CDR3 sequences, around a sixth being singletons.

The chain is built from TRBV19 and TRBJ1-1; 9 bases are shared with TRBD1. Sequencing used peripheral blood mononuclear cells (PBMCs), obtained at new diagnosis, from a patient treated with antithyroid drugs. This TCR derives from a female donor with Graves disease. The CDR3 sequence is CASIIQGASEAFF. CDR3 coding DNA: TGTGCCAGTATCATACAGGGGGCGAGTGAAGCTTTCTTT.